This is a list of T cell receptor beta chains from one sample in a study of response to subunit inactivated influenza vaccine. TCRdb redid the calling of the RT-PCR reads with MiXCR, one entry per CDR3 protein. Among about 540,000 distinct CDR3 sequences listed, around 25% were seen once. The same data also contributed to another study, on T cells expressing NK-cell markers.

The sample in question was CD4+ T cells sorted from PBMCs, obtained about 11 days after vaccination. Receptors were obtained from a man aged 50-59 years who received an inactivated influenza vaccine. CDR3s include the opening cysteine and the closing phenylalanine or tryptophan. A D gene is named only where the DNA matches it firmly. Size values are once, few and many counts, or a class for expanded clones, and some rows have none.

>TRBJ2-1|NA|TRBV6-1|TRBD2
CASTRSPREIFSEQFF
TGTGCCAGCACCAGATCCCCGCGGGAGATCTTCAGTGAGCAGTTCTTC
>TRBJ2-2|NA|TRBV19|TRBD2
CASSFWTSSNTGELFF
TGTGCCAGTAGTTTCTGGACTAGCAGCAACACCGGGGAGCTGTTTTTT
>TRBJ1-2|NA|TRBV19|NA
CASSLAIGYGYTF
TGTGCCAGTAGTCTGGCGATTGGGTATGGCTACACCTTC
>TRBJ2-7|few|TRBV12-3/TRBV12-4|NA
CASSLSGDHEQYF
TGTGCCAGCAGTTTATCAGGGGACCACGAGCAGTACTTC
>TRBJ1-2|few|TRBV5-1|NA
CASSSDGHYGYTF
TGCGCCAGCAGCTCGGACGGACACTATGGCTACACCTTC
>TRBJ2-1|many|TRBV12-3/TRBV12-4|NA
CASSLGGGGIRVSEQFF
TGTGCCAGCAGTTTAGGAGGGGGCGGGATCAGGGTTAGTGAGCAGTTCTTC
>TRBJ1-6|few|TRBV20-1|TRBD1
CSASPRTGANSPLHF
TGCAGTGCTAGCCCTCGGACAGGGGCTAATTCACCCCTCCACTTT
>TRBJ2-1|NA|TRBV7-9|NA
CASSWQGNNNEQFF
TGTGCCAGCAGCTGGCAGGGAAATAACAATGAGCAGTTCTTC
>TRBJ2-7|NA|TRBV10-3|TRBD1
CASGATGASPYEQYF
TGTGCCAGCGGCGCTACAGGGGCATCGCCCTACGAGCAGTACTTC
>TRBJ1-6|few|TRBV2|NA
CASSGFQTTLHF
TGTGCCAGCAGTGGGTTCCAGACAACCCTCCACTTT
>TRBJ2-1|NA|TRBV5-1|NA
CASSLAGGIGWNEQFF
TGCGCCAGCAGCTTGGCCGGCGGGATAGGGTGGAATGAGCAGTTCTTC
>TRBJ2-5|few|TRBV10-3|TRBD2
CAISSGVGETQYF
TGTGCCATCAGTAGCGGGGTGGGGGAGACCCAGTACTTC
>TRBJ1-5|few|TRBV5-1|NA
CASSLGGGLGNQPQHF
TGCGCCAGCAGCTTGGGAGGGGGTTTAGGCAATCAGCCCCAGCATTTT
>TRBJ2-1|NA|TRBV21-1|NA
CASSSLYRNEQFF
TGTGCCAGCAGCTCCTTGTATCGCAATGAGCAGTTCTTC
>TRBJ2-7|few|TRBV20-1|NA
CSARLGGWTYEQYF
TGCAGTGCTAGGTTAGGGGGATGGACCTACGAGCAGTACTTC
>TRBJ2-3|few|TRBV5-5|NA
CASSSVGQGTDTQYF
TGTGCCAGCAGCTCGGTCGGACAAGGCACAGATACGCAGTATTTT
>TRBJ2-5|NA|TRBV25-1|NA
CASSDPGPLAETQYF
TGTGCCAGCAGTGATCCGGGACCATTAGCTGAGACCCAGTACTTC
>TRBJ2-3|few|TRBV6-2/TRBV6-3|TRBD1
CASSYGQGQATQYF
TGTGCCAGCAGTTACGGACAGGGGCAAGCTACGCAGTATTTT
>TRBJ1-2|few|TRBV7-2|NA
CASSSSLGGLEGYTF
TGTGCCAGCAGCTCGTCCTTGGGCGGACTCGAGGGCTACACCTTC
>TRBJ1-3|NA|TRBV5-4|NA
CASSLEYFTGAPGGNTIYF
TGTGCCAGCAGCTTGGAATATTTCACCGGGGCGCCAGGTGGAAACACCATATATTTT
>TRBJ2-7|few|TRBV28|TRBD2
CASVSLLAGGYEQYF
TGTGCCAGCGTCTCTTTACTAGCGGGAGGGTACGAGCAGTACTTC
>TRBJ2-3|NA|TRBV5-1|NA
CASSFETGTDTQYF
TGCGCCAGCAGCTTCGAGACAGGCACAGATACGCAGTATTTT
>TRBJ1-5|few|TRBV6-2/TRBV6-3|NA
CASGNNQPQHF
TGTGCCAGCGGGAACAATCAGCCCCAGCATTTT
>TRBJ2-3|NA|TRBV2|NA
CASRGGTSTDTQYF
TGTGCCAGCAGAGGAGGGACTAGCACAGATACGCAGTATTTT
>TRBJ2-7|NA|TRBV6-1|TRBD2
CASRTGTSSHYEQYF
TGTGCCAGCAGAACCGGGACTAGCAGCCACTACGAGCAGTACTTC
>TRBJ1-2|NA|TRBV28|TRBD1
CASSLSLETGAPHYGYTF
TGTGCCAGCAGTTTATCGCTGGAAACAGGGGCCCCCCACTATGGCTACACCTTC
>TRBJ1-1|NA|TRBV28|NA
CASSPQGQWKTEAFF
TGTGCCAGCAGTCCCCAGGGCCAGTGGAAGACTGAAGCTTTCTTT
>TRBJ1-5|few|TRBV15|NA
CATSRMYRDNPNQPQHF
TGTGCCACCAGCAGGATGTACCGGGACAACCCGAATCAGCCCCAGCATTTT
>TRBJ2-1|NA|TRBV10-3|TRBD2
CAISRLAGKNEQFF
TGTGCCATCAGCCGACTAGCGGGGAAAAATGAGCAGTTCTTC
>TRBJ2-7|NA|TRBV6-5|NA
CASSYSRLSEQYF
TGTGCCAGCAGTTACTCGAGACTGTCCGAGCAGTACTTC
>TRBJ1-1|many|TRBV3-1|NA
CASSQGRNTEAFF
TGTGCCAGCAGCCAAGGAAGGAACACTGAAGCTTTCTTT
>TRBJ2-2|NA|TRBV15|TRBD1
CATSRSPGQITGELFF
TGTGCCACCAGCAGGAGTCCGGGACAGATCACCGGGGAGCTGTTTTTT
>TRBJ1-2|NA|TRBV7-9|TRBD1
CASSSRDRGLYGYTF
TGTGCCAGCAGCTCCCGGGACAGGGGACTCTATGGCTACACCTTC
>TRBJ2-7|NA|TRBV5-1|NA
CASSLGGPPDYEQYF
TGCGCCAGCAGCTTGGGAGGACCTCCTGACTACGAGCAGTACTTC
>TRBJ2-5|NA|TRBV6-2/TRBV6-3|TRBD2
CASSYSPAGKGETQYF
TGTGCCAGCAGTTACTCGCCAGCGGGAAAAGGGGAGACCCAGTACTTC
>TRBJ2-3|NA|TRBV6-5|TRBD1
CASSYGTGLTDTQYF
TGTGCCAGCAGTTACGGGACAGGCCTCACAGATACGCAGTATTTT
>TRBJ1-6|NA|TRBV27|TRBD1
CASSPNIRTGEAPLHF
TGTGCCAGCAGTCCTAACATTCGCACAGGGGAAGCACCCCTCCACTTT
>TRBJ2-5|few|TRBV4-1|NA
CASSQDSGHQETQYF
TGCGCCAGCAGCCAAGATTCGGGACATCAAGAGACCCAGTACTTC
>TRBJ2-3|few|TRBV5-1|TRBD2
CASSLGSGGAIDTQYF
TGCGCCAGCAGCTTGGGAAGCGGGGGGGCCATAGATACGCAGTATTTT
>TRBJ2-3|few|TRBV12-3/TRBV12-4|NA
CASSLNGLDTQYF
TGTGCCAGCAGCCTAAATGGGCTTGATACGCAGTATTTT